This T cell receptor beta chain was identified in a study of T cells in narcolepsy. Study-wide background: Healthy controls were enrolled alongside patients with narcolepsy type 1 or type 2. General study results and limits: Autoreactive clonotypes reportedly recurred in blood of same and different patients, not controls. HCRT-specific and TRIB2-specific autoreactive clonotypes appeared among same-patient CSF and blood CD4+ clonotypes.

Trimming left V 4 bases short and J 4 bases short, with 11 bases between. Germline CDR1 SGHRS, CDR2 YFSETQ. The CDR3 is made up of 13 amino acids. The method was immunoSEQ multiplex PCR; TCRdb's version includes in-frame clones alone and lacks a portion of them. The sample has just over 20,000 clones, around 90% seen once. Regarding this clone: Its antigen is not known.

Sequencing was done on a sample of CD45RA- memory CD4+ T cells from PBMCs. This rearrangement joins TRBV5-1 to TRBJ1-1; D is uncertain. This receptor was taken from a human donor with narcolepsy. Here the CDR3 reads CASSPGKITEAFF. CDR3 nucleotide sequence: TGCGCCAGCAGCCCTGGGAAGATCACTGAAGCTTTCTTT. The variable domain in full, with the rest retrieved from reference TRBV5-1 and TRBJ1-1, is KAGVTQTPRYLIKTRGQQVTLSCSPISGHRSVSWYQQTPGQGLQFLFEYFSETQRNKGNFPGRFSGRQFSNSRSEMNVSTLELGDSALYLCASSPGKITEAFFGQGTRLTVV.